This TCR beta chain derives from a study of blood T cell repertoires in COVID-19. CDR3 length: 12 residues. The germline CDR1 and CDR2 sequences are SGHDT and YYEEEE. V lost 3 bases and J 3 bases, leaving 7 bases between the germline ends. This table comes from immunoSEQ multiplex PCR, and its TCRdb copy is limited to in-frame clones, with some not included. The sample has about 120,000 clones, approximately 82% seen once. The genes are TRBV5-6 and TRBJ2-7; unclear D gene. The sample taken for sequencing was peripheral blood. The TCR was taken from a man aged 55 to 70 with acute or convalescent COVID-19. The CDR3 DNA reads TGTGCCAGCAGCTCCCTTAACTACGAGCAGTACTTC. Its translation: CASSSLNYEQYF. The full variable domain, rest sourced from reference TRBV5-6 and TRBJ2-7, is DAGVTQSPTHLIKTRGQQVTLRCSPKSGHDTVSWYQQALGQGPQFIFQYYEEEERQRGNFPDRFSGHQFPNYSSELNVNALLLGDSALYLCASSSLNYEQYFGPGTRLTVT.